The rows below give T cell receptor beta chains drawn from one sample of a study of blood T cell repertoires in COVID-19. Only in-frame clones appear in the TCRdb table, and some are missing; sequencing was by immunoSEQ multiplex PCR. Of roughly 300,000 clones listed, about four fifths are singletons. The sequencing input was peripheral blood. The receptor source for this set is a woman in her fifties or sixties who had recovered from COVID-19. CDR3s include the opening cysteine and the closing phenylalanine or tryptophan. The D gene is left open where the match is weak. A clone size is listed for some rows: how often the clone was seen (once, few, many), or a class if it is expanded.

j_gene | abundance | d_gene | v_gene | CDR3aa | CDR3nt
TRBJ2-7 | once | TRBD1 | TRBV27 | CASSSYPDRSYEQYF | TGTGCCAGCAGTTCCTACCCGGACAGGTCCTACGAGCAGTACTTC
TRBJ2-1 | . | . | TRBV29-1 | CSVEGTRGVGNEQFF | TGCAGCGTTGAGGGGACAAGGGGTGTGGGAAATGAGCAGTTCTTC
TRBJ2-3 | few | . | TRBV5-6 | CASSAGLGTDTQYF | TGTGCCAGCAGCGCTGGACTCGGAACAGATACGCAGTATTTT
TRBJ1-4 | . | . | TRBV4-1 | CASSQERVGSTEVGEKLFF | TGCGCCAGCAGCCAAGAGAGGGTCGGATCGACCGAGGTCGGTGAAAAACTGTTTTTT
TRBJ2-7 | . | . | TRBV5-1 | CASSLFDEQYF | TGCGCCAGCAGCTTGTTCGACGAGCAGTACTTC
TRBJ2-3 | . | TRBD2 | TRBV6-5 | CASTPRGVTDTQYF | TGTGCCAGCACCCCGCGGGGGGTCACAGATACGCAGTATTTT
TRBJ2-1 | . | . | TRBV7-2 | CASSLESGNGGNEQFF | TGTGCCAGCAGCTTAGAGTCGGGGAACGGTGGTAATGAGCAGTTCTTC
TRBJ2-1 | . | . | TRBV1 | CTSNRAVSRGVNEQFF | TGCACCAGCAACAGGGCCGTATCGCGGGGGGTCAATGAGCAGTTCTTC
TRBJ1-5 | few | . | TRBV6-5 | CASSMGRPPQPQHF | TGTGCCAGCAGCATGGGCCGCCCCCCCCAGCCCCAGCATTTT
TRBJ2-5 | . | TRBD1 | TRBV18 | CASSPRTGAQETQYF | TGTGCCAGCTCACCACGTACAGGGGCGCAAGAGACCCAGTACTTC
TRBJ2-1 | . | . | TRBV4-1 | CASSQEASASYNEQFF | TGCGCCAGCAGCCAAGAGGCTAGCGCCTCCTACAATGAGCAGTTCTTC
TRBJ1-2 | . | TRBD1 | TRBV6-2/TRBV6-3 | CASSSGQGFGYGYTF | TGTGCCAGCAGTTCCGGACAGGGGTTTGGCTATGGCTACACCTTC
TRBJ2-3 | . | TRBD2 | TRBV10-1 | CASRPGGVTKQYF | TGCGCCAGCAGGCCGGGGGGGGTAACTAAGCAGTATTTT
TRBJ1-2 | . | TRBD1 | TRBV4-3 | CASSQDPDRLYGYTF | TGCGCCAGCAGCCAAGATCCGGACAGGCTCTATGGCTACACCTTC
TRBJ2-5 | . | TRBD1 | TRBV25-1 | CASSARMGLRGLETQYF | TGTGCCAGCAGTGCCCGTATGGGCCTCAGGGGGCTAGAGACCCAGTACTTC
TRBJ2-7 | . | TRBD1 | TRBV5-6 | CASSLVGTGNEQYF | TGTGCCAGCAGCTTGGTAGGGACAGGGAACGAGCAGTACTTC
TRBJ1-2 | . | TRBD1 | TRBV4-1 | CASSQEGTGLGYGYTF | TGCGCCAGCAGCCAAGAGGGGACAGGGTTAGGGTATGGCTACACCTTC
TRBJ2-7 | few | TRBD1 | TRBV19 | CASSRGQDYEQYF | TGTGCCAGTAGTAGGGGACAGGACTACGAGCAGTACTTC
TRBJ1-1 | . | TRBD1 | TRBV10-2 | CASIGTGLNTEAFF | TGCGCCAGCATAGGGACAGGGCTGAACACTGAAGCTTTCTTT
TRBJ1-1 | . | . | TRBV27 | CASSSAGGPIDEAFF | TGTGCCAGCAGTTCCGCCGGGGGACCGATAGATGAAGCTTTCTTT
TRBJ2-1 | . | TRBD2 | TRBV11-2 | CASSLRVVAGGQGNEQFF | TGTGCCAGCAGCCTTAGGGTGGTGGCGGGAGGGCAGGGCAATGAGCAGTTCTTC
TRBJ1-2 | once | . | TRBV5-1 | CASSLAGPPNYGYTF | TGCGCCAGCAGCCTTGCAGGGCCCCCTAACTATGGCTACACCTTC
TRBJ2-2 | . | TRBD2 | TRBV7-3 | CASSTSGSNTGELFF | TGTGCCAGCAGCACTAGCGGGAGCAACACCGGGGAGCTGTTTTTT
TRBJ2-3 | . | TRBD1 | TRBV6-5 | CASSNTGADTQYF | TGTGCCAGCAGCAATACAGGGGCAGATACGCAGTATTTT
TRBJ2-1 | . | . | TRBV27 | CASSFSVGGSYNEQFF | TGTGCCAGCAGTTTCTCGGTAGGGGGTTCCTACAATGAGCAGTTCTTC
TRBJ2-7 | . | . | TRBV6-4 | CASSDPLGHVHHEQYF | TGTGCCAGCAGTGACCCGCTGGGGCACGTTCACCACGAGCAGTACTTC
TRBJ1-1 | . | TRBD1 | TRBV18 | CASSPGQGTEAFF | TGTGCCAGCTCACCCGGACAGGGGACTGAAGCTTTCTTT
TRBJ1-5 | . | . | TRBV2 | CASSEYRQPQHF | TGTGCCAGCAGCGAATACAGGCAGCCCCAGCATTTT
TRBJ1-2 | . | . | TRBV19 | CASSPTGGIIGYTF | TGTGCCAGTAGTCCGACAGGAGGAATAATCGGCTACACCTTC
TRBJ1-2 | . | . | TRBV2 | CASSDLNYGYTF | TGTGCCAGCAGTGACCTCAACTATGGCTACACCTTC
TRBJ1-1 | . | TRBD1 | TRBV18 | CASSPPAGGRYTEAFF | TGTGCCAGCTCACCACCGGCAGGGGGGAGGTACACTGAAGCTTTCTTT
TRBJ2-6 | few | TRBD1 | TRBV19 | CASSRGTGVTGANVLTF | TGTGCCAGTAGTAGGGGGACAGGGGTCACTGGGGCCAACGTCCTGACTTTC
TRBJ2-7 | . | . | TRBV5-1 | CASSLGGGLVSYEQYF | TGCGCCAGCAGCTTGGGTGGGGGCCTCGTCTCCTACGAGCAGTACTTC
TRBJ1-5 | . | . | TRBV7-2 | CASSLPPGQAQPQHF | TGTGCCAGCAGCCTACCCCCGGGACAAGCTCAGCCCCAGCATTTT
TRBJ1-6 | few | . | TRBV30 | CACPAGGDRNSPLHF | TGTGCCTGTCCAGCGGGCGGGGATAGGAATTCACCCCTCCACTTT
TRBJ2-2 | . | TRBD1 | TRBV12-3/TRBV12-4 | CASSPTGAGELFF | TGTGCCAGCAGCCCCACAGGGGCCGGGGAGCTGTTTTTT
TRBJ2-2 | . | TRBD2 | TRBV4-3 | CASSQEGLAESFYTGELFF | TGCGCCAGCAGCCAAGAGGGACTAGCGGAATCGTTTTACACCGGGGAGCTGTTTTTT
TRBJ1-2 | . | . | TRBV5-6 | CASSLGGQVYGYTF | TGTGCCAGCAGCTTGGGGGGGCAGGTCTATGGCTACACCTTC